The clone carrying this T cell receptor beta chain came up once. This specimen comes from a study of blood T cell repertoires in COVID-19. As for the study in general: Italy, Spain and the United States were the sources of the convalescent and acute COVID-19 samples.

In the study's own analysis: The authors estimated nucleated cell counts from reference gene primer amplification. TCRdb keeps only in-frame clones here, not all; method: immunoSEQ multiplex PCR. V and J calls and clone size are given by that table; D and trimming were obtained from the DNA. Among approximately 98,000 clones listed, 82% were seen once. V trimming: 3 bases; J trimming: 6 bases; junction bases outside the gene matches: 7. The CDR3 is made up of 14 amino acids. CDR1 and CDR2 from the germline V gene are GTSNPN and SVGIG (reference sequence). Sequencing was done on a sample of peripheral blood. V gene TRBV30 combines with J gene TRBJ2-2; TRBD1 matches at 7 bases. The sequence was obtained from an elderly man with acute or convalescent COVID-19. Here the CDR3 reads CAWSLTGKAGELFF. Written as DNA, the CDR3 is TGTGCCTGGAGCTTGACAGGGAAGGCCGGGGAGCTGTTTTTT.